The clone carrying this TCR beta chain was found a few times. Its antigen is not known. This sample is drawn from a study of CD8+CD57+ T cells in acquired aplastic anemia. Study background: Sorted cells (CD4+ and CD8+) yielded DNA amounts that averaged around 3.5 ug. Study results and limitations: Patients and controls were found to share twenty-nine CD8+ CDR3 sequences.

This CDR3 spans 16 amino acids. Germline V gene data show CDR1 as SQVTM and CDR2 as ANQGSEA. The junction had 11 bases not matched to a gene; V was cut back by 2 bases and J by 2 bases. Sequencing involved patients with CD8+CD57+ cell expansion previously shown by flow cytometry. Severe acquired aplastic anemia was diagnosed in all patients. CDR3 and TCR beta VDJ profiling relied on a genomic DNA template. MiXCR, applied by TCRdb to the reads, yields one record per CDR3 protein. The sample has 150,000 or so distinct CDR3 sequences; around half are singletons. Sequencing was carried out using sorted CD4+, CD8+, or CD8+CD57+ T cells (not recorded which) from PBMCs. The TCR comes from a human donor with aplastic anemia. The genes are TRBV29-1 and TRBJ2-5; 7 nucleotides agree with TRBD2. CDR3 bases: TGCAGCGTTGAAAAAGGGCGGGGGATAATGCAAGAGACCCAGTACTTC. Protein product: CSVEKGRGIMQETQYF.